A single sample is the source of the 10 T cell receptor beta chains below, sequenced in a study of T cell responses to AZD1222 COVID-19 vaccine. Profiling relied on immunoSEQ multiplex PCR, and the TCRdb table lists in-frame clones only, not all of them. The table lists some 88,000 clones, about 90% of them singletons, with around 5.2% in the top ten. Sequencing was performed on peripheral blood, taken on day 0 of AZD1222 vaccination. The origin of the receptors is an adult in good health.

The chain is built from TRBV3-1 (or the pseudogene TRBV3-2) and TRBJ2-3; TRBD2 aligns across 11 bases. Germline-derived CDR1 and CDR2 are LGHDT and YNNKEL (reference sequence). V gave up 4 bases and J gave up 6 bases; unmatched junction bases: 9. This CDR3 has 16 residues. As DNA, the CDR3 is TGTGCCAGCAGCCGACAGACTAGCGGGGCCAGGGATACGCAGTATTTT. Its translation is CASSRQTSGARDTQYF.

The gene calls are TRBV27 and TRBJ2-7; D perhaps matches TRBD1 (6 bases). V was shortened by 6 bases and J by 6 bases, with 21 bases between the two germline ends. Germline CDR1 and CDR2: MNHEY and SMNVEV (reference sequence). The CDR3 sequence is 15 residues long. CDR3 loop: CASRASGQGISEQYF. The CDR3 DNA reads TGTGCCAGCAGAGCGTCGGGGCAGGGGATTAGCGAGCAGTACTTC.

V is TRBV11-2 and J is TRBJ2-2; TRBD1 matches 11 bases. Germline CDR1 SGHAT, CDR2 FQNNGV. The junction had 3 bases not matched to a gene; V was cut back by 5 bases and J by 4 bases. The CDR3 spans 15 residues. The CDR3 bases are TGTGCCAGCAGCCGCGGGACAGGGGGCACCGGGGAGCTGTTTTTT. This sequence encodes CASSRGTGGTGELFF.

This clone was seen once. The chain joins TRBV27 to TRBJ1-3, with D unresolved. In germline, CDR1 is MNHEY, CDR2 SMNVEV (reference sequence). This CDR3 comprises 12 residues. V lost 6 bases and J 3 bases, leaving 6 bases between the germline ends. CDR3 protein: CASRVLGNTIYF. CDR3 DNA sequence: TGTGCCAGCAGGGTACTTGGAAACACCATATATTTT.

The CDR3 here is CASSGGLAQIEQFF. CDR3 coding DNA: TGTGCCAGCAGTGGGGGACTAGCCCAAATTGAGCAGTTCTTC. The chain couples TRBV28 to TRBJ2-1, with 9 bases matching TRBD2. CDR3 length: 14 amino acids. Trimming removed 5 bases from V and 9 bases from J; junction bases left unmatched: 8. In germline, CDR1 is MDHEN, CDR2 SYDVKM.

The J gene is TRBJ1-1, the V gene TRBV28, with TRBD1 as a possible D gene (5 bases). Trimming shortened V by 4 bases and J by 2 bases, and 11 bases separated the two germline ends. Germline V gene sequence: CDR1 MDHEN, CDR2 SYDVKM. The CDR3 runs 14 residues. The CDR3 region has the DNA TGTGCCAGCAGTTGGCAGGGCCAAAACACTGAAGCTTTCTTT. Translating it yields CASSWQGQNTEAFF.

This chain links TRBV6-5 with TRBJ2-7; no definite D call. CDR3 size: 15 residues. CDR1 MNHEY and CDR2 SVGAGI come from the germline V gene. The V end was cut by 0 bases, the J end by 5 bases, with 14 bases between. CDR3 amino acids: CASSYSRKEFHEQYF. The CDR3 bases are TGTGCCAGCAGTTACTCTCGTAAAGAATTCCACGAGCAGTACTTC.

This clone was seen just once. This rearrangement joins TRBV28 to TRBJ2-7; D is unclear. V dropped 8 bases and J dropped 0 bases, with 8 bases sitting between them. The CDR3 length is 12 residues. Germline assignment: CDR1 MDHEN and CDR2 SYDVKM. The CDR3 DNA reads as TGTGCCAGCTATGGAATCTCCTACGAGCAGTACTTC. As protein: CASYGISYEQYF. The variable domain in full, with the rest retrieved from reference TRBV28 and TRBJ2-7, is DVKVTQSSRYLVKRTGEKVFLECVQDMDHENMFWYRQDPGLGLRLIYFSYDVKMKEKGDIPEGYSVSREKKERFSLILESASTNQTSMYLCASYGISYEQYFGPGTRLTVT.

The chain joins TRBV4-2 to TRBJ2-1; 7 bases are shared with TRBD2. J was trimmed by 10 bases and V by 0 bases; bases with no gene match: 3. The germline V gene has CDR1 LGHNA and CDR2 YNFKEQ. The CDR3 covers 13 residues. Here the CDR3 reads CASSQDRREEQFF. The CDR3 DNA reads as TGTGCCAGCAGCCAAGATCGGCGGGAGGAGCAGTTCTTC.

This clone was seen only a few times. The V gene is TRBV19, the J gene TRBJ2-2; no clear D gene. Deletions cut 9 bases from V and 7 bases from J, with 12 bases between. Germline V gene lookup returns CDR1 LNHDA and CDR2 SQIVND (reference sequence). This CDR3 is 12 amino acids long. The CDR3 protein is CASQFGLGELFF. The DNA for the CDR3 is TGTGCCAGCCAATTTGGGCTCGGGGAGCTGTTTTTT. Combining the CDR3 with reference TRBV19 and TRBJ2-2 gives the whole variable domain DGGITQSPKYLFRKEGQNVTLSCEQNLNHDAMYWYRQDPGQGLRLIYYSQIVNDFQKGDIAEGYSVSREKKESFPLTVTSAQKNPTAFYLCASQFGLGELFFGEGSRLTVL.